The 27 T cell receptor beta chains in this list originate from one sample, sequenced in a study of cytomegalovirus exposure and HLA in healthy donors. The protocol was immunoSEQ multiplex PCR, while the TCRdb copy is restricted to in-frame clones and leaves out a portion. The repertoire holds some 150,000 clones, with 88% as singletons. The sequenced sample was PBMCs. These receptors originate from a man in his late teens or twenties in good health and CMV-seronegative.

This rearrangement joins TRBV5-4 to TRBJ1-1; TRBD1 matches at 7 bases. From germline, CDR1 is SGHNT and CDR2 YYREEE (reference sequence). The V and J ends lost 3 bases and 3 bases, in that order; junction bases with no gene match: 5. CDR3 length equals 14 residues. CDR3 region: CASSSMGQYTEAFF. The DNA of the CDR3 is TGTGCCAGCAGCTCCATGGGACAGTACACTGAAGCTTTCTTT.

The V gene is TRBV27, the J gene TRBJ1-2; D is undetermined. V lost 4 bases and J lost 2, with 14 bases in between. The V gene's germline CDR1 is MNHEY and CDR2 SMNVEV (reference sequence). The CDR3 runs 15 residues. The CDR3 here is CASSSLSGSNYGYTF. The DNA for the CDR3 is TGTGCCAGCAGTTCCCTCTCCGGGTCCAACTATGGCTACACCTTC.

This chain connects TRBV2 to TRBJ2-1, with 8 bases lining up with TRBD2. The CDR3 contains 18 residues. Germline CDR1 is SNHLY and CDR2 is FYNNEI. After removal of 3 bases from V and 8 bases from J, the junction contained 18 bases not matched to a gene. The CDR3 DNA sequence: TGTGCCAGCAGTGATTGGATAGTGAGTGAGCGGGAGAACTATGAGCAGTTCTTC. This encodes CASSDWIVSERENYEQFF.

This rearrangement joins TRBV6-6 to TRBJ2-1, with D uncertain. The CDR3 is 14 residues long. Germline V gene sequence: CDR1 MNHNY, CDR2 SVGAGI (reference sequence). The V and J ends lost 2 bases and 3 bases respectively, with 8 bases between them. The CDR3 nucleotides are TGTGCCAGCAGTTACCCCTACGACTACAATGAGCAGTTCTTC. Its protein product is CASSYPYDYNEQFF.

The genes are TRBV6-5 and TRBJ2-1, with D possibly being TRBD2 (5 bases). The germline V gene has CDR1 MNHEY and CDR2 SVGAGI. The CDR3 has 13 residues. V was shortened by 5 bases and J by 5 bases, with 10 bases between the two germline ends. For the CDR3, the DNA is TGTGCCAGCAGTGGACTGATGAACAATGAGCAGTTCTTC. This gives the protein CASSGLMNNEQFF.

The chain couples TRBV2 to TRBJ1-2, with D possibly matching TRBD1 (5 bases). The CDR3 is 13 amino acids. Trimming removed 6 bases from V and 3 bases from J, with 11 bases in between. Per the germline V gene, CDR1 is SNHLY and CDR2 is FYNNEI. The CDR3 nucleotides read TGTGCCAGCAGCGCCGGCAGGGACTATGGCTACACCTTC. Translating gives CASSAGRDYGYTF.

The CDR3 loop reads CASSSDRIATNEKLFF. The CDR3 coding sequence is TGTGCCAGCAGCTCGGACAGGATTGCAACTAATGAAAAACTGTTTTTT. The chain has TRBV5-4 and TRBJ1-4, with 7 bases matching TRBD1. V gave up 3 bases and J gave up 0 bases; unmatched junction bases: 5. CDR3 length: 16 amino acids. Germline lookup yields CDR1 SGHNT and CDR2 YYREEE (reference sequence). The full variable domain, rest sourced from reference TRBV5-4 and TRBJ1-4, is ETGVTQSPTHLIKTRGQQVTLRCSSQSGHNTVSWYQQALGQGPQFIFQYYREEENGRGNFPPRFSGLQFPNYSSELNVNALELDDSALYLCASSSDRIATNEKLFFGSGTQLSVL.

This chain links TRBV27 with TRBJ1-2; TRBD1 matches at 8 bases. V shed 5 bases and J 8 bases; nucleotides not matched to a gene: 13. The CDR3 runs to 15 residues. In germline, CDR1 is MNHEY, CDR2 SMNVEV (reference sequence). CDR3 DNA sequence: TGTGCCAGCAGTGTTGGAGGACAGGGCGTCATCGGCTACACCTTC. As protein: CASSVGGQGVIGYTF.

V gene TRBV2 combines with J gene TRBJ2-7; 11 nucleotides agree with TRBD2. The CDR3 is 17 residues long. The ends lost 7 bases at V and 0 bases at J; junction bases unmatched: 11. Germline CDR1 SNHLY, CDR2 FYNNEI. The CDR3 region is CASNPSHLAGGSYEQYF. In nucleotides, the CDR3 is TGTGCCAGCAATCCCTCCCATCTAGCGGGAGGCTCCTACGAGCAGTACTTC.

Only one count was recorded for this clone. The V gene is TRBV7-9, the J gene TRBJ2-7, with 7 bases that match TRBD2. From germline, CDR1 is SEHNR and CDR2 FQNEAQ (reference sequence). CDR3 length: 18 residues. V shed 5 bases and J 1 base; nucleotides not matched to a gene: 17. The CDR3 DNA reads TGTGCCAGCAGCCCCTCTGCGGGGAGGGCCGAACTTTCCTACGAGCAGTACTTC. Translating gives CASSPSAGRAELSYEQYF.

V is TRBV6-5 and J is TRBJ2-2, with 8 bases aligning to TRBD2. J gave up 1 base and V 2 bases, and 3 bases lay outside the gene matches. The CDR3 length is 16 residues. CDR1 is MNHEY, CDR2 SVGAGI, per germline. The DNA of the CDR3 is TGTGCCAGCAGTTACGGTCTAGCGGGGAACACCGGGGAGCTGTTTTTT. Residues: CASSYGLAGNTGELFF.

This rearrangement joins TRBV10-3 to TRBJ1-2; D possibly corresponds to TRBD1 (6 bases). The CDR3 loop spans 13 amino acids. V dropped 10 bases and J dropped 3 bases, with 15 bases sitting between them. Germline loops: CDR1 ENHRY, CDR2 SYGVKD. The CDR3 nucleotides are TGTGCCAGCACACAGGGATACGACTATGGCTACACCTTC. Translation gives CASTQGYDYGYTF.

The CDR3: CASSLNKGQFTGYTF. As DNA, the CDR3 is TGTGCCAGCAGTTTAAATAAGGGGCAGTTCACTGGCTACACCTTC. The J gene is TRBJ1-2, the V gene TRBV27, with a tentative D call TRBD1 (5 bases). The V end lost 2 bases, the J end lost 7 bases, and 17 bases lay between the germline ends. Germline V CDR1 and CDR2: MNHEY, SMNVEV (reference sequence). CDR3 length: 15 amino acids.

The chain carries TRBV19 and TRBJ2-1; 9 bases fit TRBD2. V trimming: 3 bases; J trimming: 0 bases; junction bases outside the gene matches: 6. CDR3 length: 17 residues. Germline CDR1 LNHDA, CDR2 SQIVND (reference sequence). For the CDR3, the DNA is TGTGCCAGTAGTATCAGCGGGGGGCTGAGCTCCTACAATGAGCAGTTCTTC. It specifies CASSISGGLSSYNEQFF.

This clone was picked up one time. The chain couples TRBV28 to TRBJ1-2; D is possibly TRBD1 (5 bases). Germline V gene lookup returns CDR1 MDHEN and CDR2 SYDVKM. The V gene lost 4 bases and the J gene lost 7 bases, with 22 bases spanning the gap. This CDR3 has 16 residues. In nucleotides, the CDR3 is TGTGCCAGCAGTTCCCGGTCTACATTAGGGGATGGTGGCTACACCTTC. Protein sequence: CASSSRSTLGDGGYTF.

Note on this clone: Other DNA sequences in the sample encode the same CDR3. This chain uses TRBV6-1 with TRBJ2-7; D is undetermined. V lost 4 bases to trimming and J lost 3 bases, with 4 bases between them. This CDR3 comprises 11 residues. Germline V CDR1 and CDR2: MNHNS, SASEGT. CDR3 in DNA: TGTGCCAGCAGTGGAGGCTACGAGCAGTACTTC. Amino acid sequence: CASSGGYEQYF.

V and J are TRBV7-2 and TRBJ2-5, with D possibly TRBD2 on 5 matching bases. The germline gives CDR1 SGHTA, CDR2 FQGNSA. The CDR3 runs 15 residues. V was clipped by 3 bases and J by 7 bases, with 18 bases between them. CDR3 DNA sequence: TGTGCCAGCAGCTTTACTAGAGATCAAGCATTGACCCAGTACTTC. Amino acids: CASSFTRDQALTQYF. The variable domain in full, with the rest retrieved from reference TRBV7-2 and TRBJ2-5, is GAGVSQSPSNKVTEKGKDVELRCDPISGHTALYWYRQSLGQGLEFLIYFQGNSAPDKSGLPSDRFSAERTGGSVSTLTIQRTQQEDSAVYLCASSFTRDQALTQYFGPGTRLLVL.

The J gene is TRBJ1-1, the V gene TRBV28; the D is unclear. The CDR3 runs to 13 residues. The germline gives CDR1 MDHEN, CDR2 SYDVKM. Trimming left V 8 bases short and J 0 bases short, with 10 bases between. CDR3 residues: CASWHSMNTEAFF. CDR3 DNA: TGTGCCAGCTGGCATTCCATGAACACTGAAGCTTTCTTT.

CDR3 bases: TGCGCCAGCAGATCAGGGACAGGCGTCCTACCAGGAGAGCCCCAGCATTTT. Encoded protein: CASRSGTGVLPGEPQHF. The chain joins TRBV10-2 to TRBJ1-5, with 8 bases fitting TRBD1. Looked up from germline, CDR1 is WSHSY and CDR2 is SAAADI. The CDR3 runs to 17 residues. The V gene end was trimmed by 6 bases and the J gene end by 8 bases; junction bases not matched to a gene: 18.

The V gene is TRBV15, the J gene TRBJ2-1; 8 bases agree with TRBD2. Trimming cost V 10 bases and J 0 bases; bases outside gene matches: 17. The CDR3 sequence is 18 residues long. Germline CDR1 and CDR2: LNHNV and YYDKDF (reference sequence). CDR3 sequence: CASGGLAADLSSYNEQFF. The CDR3 DNA reads TGTGCCAGCGGAGGACTAGCCGCCGATTTAAGCTCCTACAATGAGCAGTTCTTC.

The chain recombines TRBV13 with TRBJ2-1; 9 bases are a match to TRBD1. The V segment lost 5 bases and the J segment 0 bases; nucleotides outside the gene matches: 2. The germline V gene has CDR1 PRHDT and CDR2 FYEKMQ (reference sequence). This CDR3 has 15 amino acids. The CDR3: CASSRGQGSYNEQFF. The CDR3 DNA follows: TGTGCCAGCAGCAGGGGACAGGGCTCCTACAATGAGCAGTTCTTC.

The genes are TRBV2 and TRBJ2-7; a weak D match, TRBD1 (6 bases). With 5 bases removed from V and 3 bases from J, the gap between germline ends came to 17 bases. The CDR3 is 15 residues long. Germline loops: CDR1 SNHLY, CDR2 FYNNEI. DNA for the CDR3: TGTGCCAGCAGTAGGGGAAGACAGGTGAACTACGAGCAGTACGTC. As protein: CASSRGRQVNYEQYV.

This chain joins TRBV6-1 and TRBJ1-1; D remains unclear. The CDR3 runs to 13 residues. The germline V gene has CDR1 MNHNS and CDR2 SASEGT. Trimming removed 5 bases at V and 1 base at J, with 8 bases between. In nucleotides, the CDR3 is TGTGCCAGCAGTTTTGACAAGAACACTGAAGCTTTCTTT. It encodes CASSFDKNTEAFF.

The chain joins TRBV5-1 to TRBJ1-2, with a tentative D call TRBD1 (5 bases). Trimming stripped 3 bases from V and 9 bases from J, with 12 bases between. Per the germline V gene, CDR1 is SGHRS and CDR2 is YFSETQ. The CDR3 runs 12 residues. This chain's CDR3 is CASSWGDQSYTF. CDR3 nucleotides: TGCGCCAGCAGCTGGGGGGACCAAAGCTACACCTTC.

The rearrangement joins TRBV5-8 to TRBJ2-1; TRBD1 aligns across 9 bases. The trim removed 4 bases at V and 0 bases at J, leaving 8 bases unmatched. This CDR3 region has 17 residues. The germline gives CDR1 SGHTS, CDR2 YDEGEE. The CDR3: CASSGRTGAYSYNEQFF. CDR3 bases: TGTGCCAGCAGCGGCCGGACAGGGGCCTACTCCTACAATGAGCAGTTCTTC.

The chain uses TRBV5-6 and TRBJ2-2, with 9 positions matching TRBD2. The junction had 4 bases not matched to a gene; V was cut back by 0 bases and J by 4 bases. CDR3 length: 16 residues. Germline lookup yields CDR1 SGHDT and CDR2 YYEEEE. The CDR3 reads CASSLGLAVFTGELFF. The CDR3 bases are TGTGCCAGCAGCTTGGGACTAGCGGTTTTCACCGGGGAGCTGTTTTTT. Combining the CDR3 with reference TRBV5-6 and TRBJ2-2 gives the whole variable domain DAGVTQSPTHLIKTRGQQVTLRCSPKSGHDTVSWYQQALGQGPQFIFQYYEEEERQRGNFPDRFSGHQFPNYSSELNVNALLLGDSALYLCASSLGLAVFTGELFFGEGSRLTVL.

The CDR3 reads CASSPTGGPSYQETQYF. In DNA, the CDR3 is TGCGCCAGCAGCCCAACGGGGGGTCCGTCGTACCAAGAGACCCAGTACTTC. The chain has TRBV5-1 and TRBJ2-5; TRBD2 agrees at 7 bases. Germline assignment: CDR1 SGHRS and CDR2 YFSETQ. The CDR3 length is 17 residues. V gave up 4 bases and J gave up 0 bases; unmatched junction bases: 12.